Many counts were recorded for the clone carrying this T cell receptor beta chain. Its antigen is as yet unknown. This entry belongs to a study of regulatory T cells in long-lasting Graves disease. Overall study context: A definition of persistent Graves' disease required over 5 years of antithyroid drugs plus positive TSH receptor antibodies. Study-level points and caveats: Thyroid tissue went unstudied; only peripheral blood was examined.

Between the trimmed V and J ends, which lost 0 bases and 5 bases, there was a span of 11 bases. This CDR3 is 15 amino acids long. CDR3 regions were amplified by Arm-PCR using iRepertoire HTBI primers to build TCR beta libraries. MiXCR was run by TCRdb on the multiplex PCR reads, yielding one entry per CDR3 protein. The top ten clones hold roughly 13% of a sample with 400,000 to 500,000 distinct CDR3 sequences, about 21% of them seen once. Noted time point: persistent/refractory GD, antithyroid drugs over 5 years with positive TRAb. PBMC RNA was the source of the TCR library. Source: peripheral blood mononuclear cells (PBMCs), taken when the disease was refractory, from a patient treated with antithyroid drugs. V usage is TRBV12-3 or TRBV12-4 and J usage is TRBJ1-5; D is undetermined. The sequence derives from a female donor with Graves disease. CDR3 sequence: CASSLAQAGHQPQHF. CDR3 sequence (DNA): TGTGCCAGCAGTTTAGCGCAGGCCGGCCATCAGCCCCAGCATTTT.